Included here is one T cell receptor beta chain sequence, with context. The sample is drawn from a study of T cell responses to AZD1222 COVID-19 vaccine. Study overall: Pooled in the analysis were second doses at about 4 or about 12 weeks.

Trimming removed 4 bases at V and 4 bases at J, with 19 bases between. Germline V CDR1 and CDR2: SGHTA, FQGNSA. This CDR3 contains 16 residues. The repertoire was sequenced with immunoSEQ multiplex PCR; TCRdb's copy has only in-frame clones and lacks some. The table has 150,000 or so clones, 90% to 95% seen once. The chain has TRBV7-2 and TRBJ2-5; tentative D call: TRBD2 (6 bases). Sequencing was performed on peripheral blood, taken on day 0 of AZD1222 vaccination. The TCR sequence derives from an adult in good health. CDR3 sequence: CASSSSSDYSRETQYF. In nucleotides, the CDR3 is TGTGCCAGCAGCTCTTCGTCGGACTATTCGCGAGAGACCCAGTACTTC. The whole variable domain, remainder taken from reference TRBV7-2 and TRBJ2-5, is GAGVSQSPSNKVTEKGKDVELRCDPISGHTALYWYRQSLGQGLEFLIYFQGNSAPDKSGLPSDRFSAERTGGSVSTLTIQRTQQEDSAVYLCASSSSSDYSRETQYFGPGTRLLVL.